This T cell receptor beta chain appears in the sequencing data of a study of T cell responses to AZD1222 COVID-19 vaccine. Study observations and caveats: Donors were largely white British and mainly female; clonal diversity was possibly underestimated. Repertoire sampling happened only post peak T cell response. Baseline seropositives among AZD1222 recipients totaled only five to seven.

As to this clone: The antigen is unknown.

Clones were read by immunoSEQ multiplex PCR, and TCRdb kept only the in-frame ones, dropping some. The sample lists about 120,000 clones; roughly 90% were seen once. This clonotype was sampled from an adult in good health. The source material was peripheral blood, sampled on day 0 of AZD1222 vaccination.

Here the CDR3 DNA reads TGTGCCAGCAGCAACGGGACAGGGACCATGAACACTGAAGCTTTCTTT. Translation: CASSNGTGTMNTEAFF. The genes are TRBV5-5 and TRBJ1-1; 9 bases agree with TRBD1. This CDR3 has 16 residues. CDR1 and CDR2 (germline): SGHKS, YYEKEE (reference sequence). The V gene end was trimmed by 4 bases and the J gene end by 0 bases; junction bases not matched to a gene: 7. The full variable domain, with the rest looked up from reference TRBV5-5 and TRBJ1-1, is DAGVTQSPTHLIKTRGQQVTLRCSPISGHKSVSWYQQVLGQGPQFIFQYYEKEERGRGNFPDRFSARQFPNYSSELNVNALLLGDSALYLCASSNGTGTMNTEAFFGQGTRLTVV.